Reported below is one T cell receptor (beta chain). The PCR employed 60 Vbeta primers together with 13 Jbeta primers. The data were produced by immunoSEQ multiplex PCR, yet TCRdb's version contains in-frame clones alone and is incomplete. The sample lists nearly 110,000 clones, over 70% occurring once. After removal of 0 bases from V and 4 bases from J, the junction contained 14 bases not matched to a gene. CDR1 and CDR2 from the germline V gene are GTSNPN and SVGIG (reference sequence). This CDR3 is built from 17 residues. This entry comes from a study of cytomegalovirus exposure and HLA in healthy donors.

What was sequenced was PBMCs. The rearrangement links TRBV30 to TRBJ1-2; 7 bases map to TRBD1. This clonotype was obtained from a man younger than 45 in good health and CMV-seronegative. CDR3 nucleotides: TGTGCCTGGAGTGTGACCAAAACCCCGGGACAGTTCTATGGCTACACCTTC. Amino acid sequence: CAWSVTKTPGQFYGYTF.